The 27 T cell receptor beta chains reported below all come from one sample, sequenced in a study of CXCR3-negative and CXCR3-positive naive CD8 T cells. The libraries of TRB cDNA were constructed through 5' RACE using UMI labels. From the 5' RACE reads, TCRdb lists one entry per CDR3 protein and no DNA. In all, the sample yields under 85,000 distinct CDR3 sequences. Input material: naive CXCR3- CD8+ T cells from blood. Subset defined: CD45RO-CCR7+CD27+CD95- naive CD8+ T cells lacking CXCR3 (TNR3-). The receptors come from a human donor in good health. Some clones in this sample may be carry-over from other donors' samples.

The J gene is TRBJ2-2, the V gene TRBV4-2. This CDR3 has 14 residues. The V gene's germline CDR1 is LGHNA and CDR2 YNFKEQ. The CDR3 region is CASSQDKSAGELFF.

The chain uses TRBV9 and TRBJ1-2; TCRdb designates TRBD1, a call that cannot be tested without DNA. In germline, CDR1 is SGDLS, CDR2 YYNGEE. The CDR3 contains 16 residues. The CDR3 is CASSAFGTGAIYGYTF.

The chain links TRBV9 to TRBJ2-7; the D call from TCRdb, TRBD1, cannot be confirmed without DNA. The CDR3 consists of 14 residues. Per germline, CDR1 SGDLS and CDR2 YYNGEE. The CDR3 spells CASSVGDRVYEQYF.

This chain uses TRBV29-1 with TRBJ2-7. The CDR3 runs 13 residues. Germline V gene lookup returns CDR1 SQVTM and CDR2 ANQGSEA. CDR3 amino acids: CSVEYPSSYEQYF.

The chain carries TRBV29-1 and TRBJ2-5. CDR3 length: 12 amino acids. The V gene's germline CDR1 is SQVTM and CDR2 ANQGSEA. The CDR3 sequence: CSAQIYQETQYF.

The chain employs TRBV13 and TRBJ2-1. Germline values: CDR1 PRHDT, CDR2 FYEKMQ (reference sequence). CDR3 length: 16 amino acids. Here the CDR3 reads CASNSGTGGPHNEQFF.

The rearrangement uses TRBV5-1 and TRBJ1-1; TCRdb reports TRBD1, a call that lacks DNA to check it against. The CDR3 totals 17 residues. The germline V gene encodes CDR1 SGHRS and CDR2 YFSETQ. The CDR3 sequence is CASSFFGAQGENTEAFF.

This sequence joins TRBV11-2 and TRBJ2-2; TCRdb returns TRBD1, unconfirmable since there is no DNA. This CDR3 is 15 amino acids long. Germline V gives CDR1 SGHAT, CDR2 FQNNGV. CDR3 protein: CASSFGQFDTGELFF.

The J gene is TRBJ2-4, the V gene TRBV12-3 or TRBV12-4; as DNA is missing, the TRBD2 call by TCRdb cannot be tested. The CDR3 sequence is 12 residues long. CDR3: CASSSPDYLQYF.

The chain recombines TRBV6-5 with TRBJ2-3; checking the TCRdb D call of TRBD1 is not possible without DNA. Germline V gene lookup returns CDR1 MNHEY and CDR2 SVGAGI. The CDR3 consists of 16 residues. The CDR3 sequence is CASSYTLGLGTDTQYF.

CDR3 region: CASSLVQPQGRETQYF. V usage is TRBV5-1 and J usage is TRBJ2-5. The CDR3 consists of 16 residues. Germline loops: CDR1 SGHRS, CDR2 YFSETQ.

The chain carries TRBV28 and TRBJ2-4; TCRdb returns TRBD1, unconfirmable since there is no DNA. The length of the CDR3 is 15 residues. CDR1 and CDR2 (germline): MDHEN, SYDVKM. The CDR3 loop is CASSFRGATKNIQYF. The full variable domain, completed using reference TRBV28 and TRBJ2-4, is DVKVTQSSRYLVKRTGEKVFLECVQDMDHENMFWYRQDPGLGLRLIYFSYDVKMKEKGDIPEGYSVSREKKERFSLILESASTNQTSMYLCASSFRGATKNIQYFGAGTRLSVL.

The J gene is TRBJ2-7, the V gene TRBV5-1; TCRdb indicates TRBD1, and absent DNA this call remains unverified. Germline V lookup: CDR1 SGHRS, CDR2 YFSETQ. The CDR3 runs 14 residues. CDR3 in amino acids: CASSLTGTFDEQYF.

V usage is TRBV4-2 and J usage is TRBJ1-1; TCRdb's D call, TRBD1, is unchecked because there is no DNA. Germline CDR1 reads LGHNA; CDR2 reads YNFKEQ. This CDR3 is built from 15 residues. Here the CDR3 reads CASSHIQALNTEAFF.

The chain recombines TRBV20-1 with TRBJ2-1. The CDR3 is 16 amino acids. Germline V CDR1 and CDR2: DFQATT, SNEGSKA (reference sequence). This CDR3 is CSARDLTSGSYNEQFF.

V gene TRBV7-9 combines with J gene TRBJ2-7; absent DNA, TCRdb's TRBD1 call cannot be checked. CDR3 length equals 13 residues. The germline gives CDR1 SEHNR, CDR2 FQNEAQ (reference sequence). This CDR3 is CASSARATYEQYF.

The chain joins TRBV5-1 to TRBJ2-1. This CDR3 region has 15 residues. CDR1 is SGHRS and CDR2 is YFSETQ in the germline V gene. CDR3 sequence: CASSSDWTTYNEQFF.

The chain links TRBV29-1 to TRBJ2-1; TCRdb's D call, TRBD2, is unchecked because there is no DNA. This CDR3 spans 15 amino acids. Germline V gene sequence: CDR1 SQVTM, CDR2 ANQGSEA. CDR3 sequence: CSVDGLAPIYNEQFF.

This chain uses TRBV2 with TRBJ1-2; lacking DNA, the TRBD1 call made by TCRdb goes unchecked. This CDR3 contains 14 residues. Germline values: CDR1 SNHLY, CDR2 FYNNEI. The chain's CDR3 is CASSEAGQAYGYTF.

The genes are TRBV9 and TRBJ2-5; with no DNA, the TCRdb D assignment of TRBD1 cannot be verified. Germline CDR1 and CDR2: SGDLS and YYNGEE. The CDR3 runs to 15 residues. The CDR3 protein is CASSIRDGLQETQYF.

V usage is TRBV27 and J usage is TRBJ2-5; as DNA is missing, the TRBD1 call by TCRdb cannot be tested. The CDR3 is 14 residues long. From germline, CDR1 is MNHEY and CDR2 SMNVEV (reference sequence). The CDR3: CASSLRGHGETQYF.

The CDR3 protein is CASSTGQGGGEQFF. This chain joins TRBV5-1 and TRBJ2-1; TCRdb proposes TRBD1, but this gene call is untestable without DNA. The CDR3 loop spans 14 amino acids. Per germline, CDR1 SGHRS and CDR2 YFSETQ.

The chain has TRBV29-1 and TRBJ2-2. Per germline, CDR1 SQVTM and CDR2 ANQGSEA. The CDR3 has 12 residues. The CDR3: CSVEGNTGELFF.

The CDR3 loop is CSVEDSVTRPIRIPQETQYF. V usage is TRBV29-1 and J usage is TRBJ2-5. There are 20 residues in the CDR3. CDR1 and CDR2 from the germline V gene are SQVTM and ANQGSEA.

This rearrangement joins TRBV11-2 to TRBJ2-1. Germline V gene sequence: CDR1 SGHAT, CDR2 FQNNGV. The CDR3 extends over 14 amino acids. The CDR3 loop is CASSSGDSYNEQFF.

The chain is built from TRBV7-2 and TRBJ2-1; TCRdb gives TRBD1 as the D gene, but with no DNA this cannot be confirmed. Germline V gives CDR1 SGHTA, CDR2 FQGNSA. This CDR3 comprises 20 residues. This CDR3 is CASSPISGYAQGLARNEQFF.

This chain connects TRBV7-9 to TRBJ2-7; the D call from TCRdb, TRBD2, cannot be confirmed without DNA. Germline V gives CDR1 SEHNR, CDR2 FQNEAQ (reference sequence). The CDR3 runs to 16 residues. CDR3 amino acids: CASSLILAGPDYEQYF.